Presented here are 7 T cell receptor beta chains from one specimen sequenced in a study of shared clonotypes between healthy human individuals. Sequencing used immunoSEQ multiplex PCR; TCRdb keeps in-frame clones, though not all of them. The sample carries over a million clones, approximately 98% recorded once. Sequencing used naive CD4+ T cells sorted from blood. Subset here: CD45RA+ positively selected. The receptors were sampled from a man younger than 40 in good health.

V and J are TRBV7-6 and TRBJ2-3; no firm D call. The ends were cut back, 5 bases at V and 9 bases at J, with 12 bases in the middle. From germline, CDR1 is SGHVS and CDR2 FNYEAQ. CDR3 length: 12 amino acids. The CDR3 DNA is TGTGCCAGCAGCCCAACGGGCCCCACGCAGTATTTT. Amino acids: CASSPTGPTQYF.

V usage is TRBV5-4 and J usage is TRBJ1-5; D not resolved. V was pared by 1 base and J by 4 bases, with 9 bases between. CDR1 and CDR2 from the germline V gene are SGHNT and YYREEE (reference sequence). CDR3 length equals 14 residues. In DNA, the CDR3 is TGTGCCAGCAGCTTGATGCCGGGAAATCAGCCCCAGCATTTT. This sequence encodes CASSLMPGNQPQHF.

This clone was seen once. This sequence joins TRBV2 and TRBJ1-5; TRBD1 matches at 8 bases. Trimming cost V 8 bases and J 0 bases; bases outside gene matches: 6. The CDR3 loop spans 15 amino acids. Germline CDR1 and CDR2: SNHLY and FYNNEI. CDR3 residues: CASGADRGSNQPQHF. As DNA, the CDR3 is TGTGCCAGCGGCGCCGACAGGGGTAGCAATCAGCCCCAGCATTTT.

This rearrangement joins TRBV6-6 to TRBJ2-2; D may be TRBD1 (5 bases). The V gene lost 5 bases and the J gene lost 0 bases, with 13 bases spanning the gap. Germline assignment: CDR1 MNHNY and CDR2 SVGAGI (reference sequence). This CDR3 is 16 amino acids long. CDR3 coding DNA: TGTGCCAGCAGTCCAGACAGAAAGGCGAACACCGGGGAGCTGTTTTTT. Protein product: CASSPDRKANTGELFF.

Details on this clone: Additional DNA sequences in this sample encode the identical CDR3. The CDR3: CASSFQRGQETQYF. CDR3 nucleotide sequence: TGTGCCAGCAGCTTCCAGCGGGGGCAAGAGACCCAGTACTTC. This chain uses TRBV7-2 with TRBJ2-5; 8 positions match TRBD2. Germline V gene data show CDR1 as SGHTA and CDR2 as FQGNSA. Germline trimming cut 3 bases from V and 2 bases from J; bases unmatched to any gene: 2. This CDR3 region has 14 residues.

The chain is built from TRBV19 and TRBJ1-5; D is unresolved. In germline, CDR1 is LNHDA, CDR2 SQIVND (reference sequence). The CDR3 totals 14 residues. The ends were cut back, 6 bases at V and 1 base at J, with 10 bases in the middle. CDR3 residues: CASSVASSNQPQHF. The CDR3 DNA reads TGTGCCAGTAGCGTCGCATCAAGCAATCAGCCCCAGCATTTT.

The gene calls are TRBV14 and TRBJ2-7, with 8 bases fitting TRBD2. Germline values: CDR1 SGHDN, CDR2 FVKESK. Germline trimming cut 1 base from V and 2 bases from J; bases unmatched to any gene: 4. CDR3 size: 15 residues. DNA of the CDR3: TGTGCCAGCAGCCAAGGACTAGCGTCTACCTACGAGCAGTACTTC. It yields the protein CASSQGLASTYEQYF.